Sequencing of this T cell receptor beta chain was carried out in a study of a mutant IDH1 vaccine in newly diagnosed glioma. At the level of the study: Investigators started vaccination 4-6 weeks after radiotherapy alone, or with temozolomide cycles. Weeks 35 and 47 hosted visits V12 and V13, respectively. Broader study findings: Detectable vaccine-induced immune responses arose in around 93% of patients.

Regarding time point: week 35, safety follow-up. One vaccine dose held 300 ug of mutant IDH1 20-mer peptide and came with topical imiquimod. This clone was detected once. The antigen is unknown. The protocol was immunoSEQ multiplex PCR, while the TCRdb copy is restricted to in-frame clones and leaves out a portion. This table has about 68,000 clones, roughly 80% appearing once. The V end lost 3 bases, the J end lost 7 bases, and 13 bases lay between the germline ends. Germline assignment: CDR1 KGHSH and CDR2 LQKENI. CDR3 length: 15 amino acids. The clonotype comes from a young man with glioma. The chain combines TRBV18 with TRBJ1-6, with D possibly matching TRBD1 (5 bases). The sample consisted of PBMCs, taken from a glioma patient whose treatment included an IDH1 peptide vaccine. CDR3 protein: CASSPGRGTNSPLHF. CDR3 sequence (DNA): TGTGCCAGCTCACCGGGAAGGGGCACCAATTCACCCCTCCACTTT.